Below are 3 T cell receptor beta chains sequenced from a single sample in a study of cytomegalovirus exposure and HLA in healthy donors. 13 Jbeta primers and 60 Vbeta primers were used for the PCR. TCRdb's table, derived via immunoSEQ multiplex PCR, lists solely in-frame clones and lacks some. The sample holds about 93,000 clones, less than 80% seen once. Specimen: PBMCs. These receptor sequences come from a woman aged 40 to 55 in good health and CMV-seronegative.

The V gene is TRBV7-9, the J gene TRBJ1-1; D uncertain. V shed 1 base and J shed 3 bases, with 12 bases lying between them. The CDR3 has 15 amino acids. Germline loops: CDR1 SEHNR, CDR2 FQNEAQ (reference sequence). This CDR3 is CASSLGEAADTEAFF. Written as DNA, the CDR3 is TGTGCCAGCAGCTTAGGGGAGGCGGCGGACACTGAAGCTTTCTTT. The full variable domain, its missing parts supplied by reference TRBV7-9 and TRBJ1-1, is DTGVSQNPRHKITKRGQNVTFRCDPISEHNRLYWYRQTLGQGPEFLTYFQNEAQLEKSRLLSDRFSAERPKGSFSTLEIQRTEQGDSAMYLCASSLGEAADTEAFFGQGTRLTVV.

Only a few counts were recorded for this clone. This chain joins TRBV6-5 and TRBJ2-3; tentatively, D is TRBD2 (5 bases). This CDR3 is 13 amino acids long. Trimming shortened V by 6 bases and J by 6 bases, and 13 bases separated the two germline ends. Germline CDR1 is MNHEY and CDR2 is SVGAGI. CDR3 DNA: TGTGCCAGCAGCGACTGGGGAGAGGATACGCAGTATTTT. Its translation is CASSDWGEDTQYF.

The chain has TRBV27 and TRBJ2-7; 13 bases align to TRBD2. With 6 bases clipped from V and 7 bases from J, the junction kept 6 bases outside the gene matches. Germline V gives CDR1 MNHEY, CDR2 SMNVEV (reference sequence). The CDR3 has 14 amino acids. The CDR3 DNA is TGTGCCAGCAGCCTACTAGCGGGAGGGCCAGAGCAGTACTTC. Residues: CASSLLAGGPEQYF.